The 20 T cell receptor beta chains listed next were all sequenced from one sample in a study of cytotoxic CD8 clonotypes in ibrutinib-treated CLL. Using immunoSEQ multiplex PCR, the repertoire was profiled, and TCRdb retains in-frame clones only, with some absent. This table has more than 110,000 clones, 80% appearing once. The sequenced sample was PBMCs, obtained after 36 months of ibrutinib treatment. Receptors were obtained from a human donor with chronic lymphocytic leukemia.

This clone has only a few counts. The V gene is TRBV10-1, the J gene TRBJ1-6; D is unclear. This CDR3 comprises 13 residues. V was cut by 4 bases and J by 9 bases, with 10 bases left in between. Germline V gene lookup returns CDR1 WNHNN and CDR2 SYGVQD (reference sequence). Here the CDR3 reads CASSGSPGSPLHF. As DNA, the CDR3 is TGCGCCAGCAGTGGGTCTCCGGGTTCACCCCTCCACTTT.

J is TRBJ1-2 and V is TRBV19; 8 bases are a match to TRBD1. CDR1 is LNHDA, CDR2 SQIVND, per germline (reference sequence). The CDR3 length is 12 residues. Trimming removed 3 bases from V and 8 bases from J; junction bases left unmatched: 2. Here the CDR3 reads CASSMGQVGYTF. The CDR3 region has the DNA TGTGCCAGTAGTATGGGACAGGTCGGCTACACCTTC.

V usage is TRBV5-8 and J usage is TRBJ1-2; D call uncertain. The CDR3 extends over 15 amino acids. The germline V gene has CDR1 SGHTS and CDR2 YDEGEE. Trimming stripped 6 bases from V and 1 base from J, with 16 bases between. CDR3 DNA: TGTGCCAGCACCCGAGGTCTGGGAGTTAACTATGGCTACACCTTC. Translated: CASTRGLGVNYGYTF.

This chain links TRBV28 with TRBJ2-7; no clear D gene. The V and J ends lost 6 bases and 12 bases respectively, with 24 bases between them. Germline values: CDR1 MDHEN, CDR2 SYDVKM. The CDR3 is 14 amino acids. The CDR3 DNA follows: TGTGCCAGCAGGCCACCCCGGTCCATACAACGGTGGTACTTC. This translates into CASRPPRSIQRWYF.

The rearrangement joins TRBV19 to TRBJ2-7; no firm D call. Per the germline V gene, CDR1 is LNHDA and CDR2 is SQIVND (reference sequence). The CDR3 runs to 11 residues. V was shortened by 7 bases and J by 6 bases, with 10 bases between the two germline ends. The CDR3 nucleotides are TGTGCCAGTAAATACGGTATCGAGCAGTACTTC. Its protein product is CASKYGIEQYF.

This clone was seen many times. This CDR3 is CASSLKGSGSETQYF. CDR3 nucleotides: TGTGCCAGCAGCTTAAAAGGTAGCGGGAGTGAGACCCAGTACTTC. This chain links TRBV7-3 with TRBJ2-5; 9 bases agree with TRBD2. The CDR3 sequence is 15 residues long. The V gene's germline CDR1 is SGHTA and CDR2 FQGTGA. Trimming removed 1 base from V and 5 bases from J; junction bases left unmatched: 5.

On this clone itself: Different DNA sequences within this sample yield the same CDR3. CDR3 nucleotides: TGTGCCACCGGGGACAGGATGAACACTGAAGCTTTCTTT. This encodes CATGDRMNTEAFF. The rearrangement links TRBV6-5 to TRBJ1-1, with 8 bases matching TRBD1. The CDR3 runs to 13 residues. V lost 10 bases to trimming and J lost 0 bases; unmatched junction nucleotides: 4. The germline V gene encodes CDR1 MNHEY and CDR2 SVGAGI.

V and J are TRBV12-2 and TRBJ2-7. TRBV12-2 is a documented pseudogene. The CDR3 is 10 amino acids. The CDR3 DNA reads TGTGCAAGTCGCGAACGGGACGGGGACTTC. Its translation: CASRERDGDF.

The CDR3 reads CASSPGQGGPGELFF. The CDR3 DNA follows: TGTGCCAGCAGTCCGGGACAGGGAGGGCCCGGGGAGCTGTTTTTT. J is TRBJ2-2 and V is TRBV25-1, with TRBD1 matching over 9 bases. The V gene end was trimmed by 5 bases and the J gene end by 6 bases; junction bases not matched to a gene: 7. CDR1 MGHDK and CDR2 SYGVNS come from the germline V gene. CDR3 length equals 15 residues.

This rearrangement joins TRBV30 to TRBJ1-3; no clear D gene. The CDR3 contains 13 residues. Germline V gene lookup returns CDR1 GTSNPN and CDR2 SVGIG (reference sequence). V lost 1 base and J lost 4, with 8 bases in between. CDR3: CAWSGPDGNTIYF. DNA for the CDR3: TGTGCCTGGAGTGGGCCGGACGGAAACACCATATATTTT.

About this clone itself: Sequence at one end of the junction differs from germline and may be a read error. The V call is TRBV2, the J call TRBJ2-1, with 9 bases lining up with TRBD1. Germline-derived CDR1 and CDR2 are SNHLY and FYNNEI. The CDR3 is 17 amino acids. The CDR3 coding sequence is TGTGTCAGCAGTGAGGGGTTCCGGGACAGGGTTGCTAATGAGCAGTTCTTC. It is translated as CVSSEGFRDRVANEQFF.

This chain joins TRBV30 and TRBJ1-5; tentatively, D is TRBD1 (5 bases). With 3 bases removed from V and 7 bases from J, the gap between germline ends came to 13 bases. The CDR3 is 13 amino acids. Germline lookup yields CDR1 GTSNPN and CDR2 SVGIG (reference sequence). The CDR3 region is CAWRAGTRQPQHF. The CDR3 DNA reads TGTGCCTGGAGGGCGGGGACGAGGCAGCCCCAGCATTTT. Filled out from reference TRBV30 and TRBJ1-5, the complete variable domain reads SQTIHQWPATLVQPVGSPLSLECTVEGTSNPNLYWYRQAAGRGLQLLFYSVGIGQISSEVPQNLSASRPQDRQFILSSKKLLLSDSGFYLCAWRAGTRQPQHFGDGTRLSIL.

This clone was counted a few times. The CDR3 spells CASSLKGFGQPQHF. DNA of the CDR3: TGTGCCAGCAGCTTAAAAGGGTTTGGTCAGCCCCAGCATTTT. J is TRBJ1-5 and V is TRBV7-9; D is undetermined. Trimming pared 2 bases from V and 6 bases from J, leaving 11 bases between. The germline V gene has CDR1 SEHNR and CDR2 FQNEAQ (reference sequence). The CDR3 consists of 14 residues.

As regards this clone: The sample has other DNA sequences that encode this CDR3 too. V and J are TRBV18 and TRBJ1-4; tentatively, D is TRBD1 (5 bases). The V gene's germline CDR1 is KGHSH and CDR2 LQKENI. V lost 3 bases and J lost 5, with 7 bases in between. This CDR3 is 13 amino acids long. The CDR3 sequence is CASSPGPNEKLFF. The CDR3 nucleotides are TGTGCCAGCTCACCGGGACCGAATGAAAAACTGTTTTTT.

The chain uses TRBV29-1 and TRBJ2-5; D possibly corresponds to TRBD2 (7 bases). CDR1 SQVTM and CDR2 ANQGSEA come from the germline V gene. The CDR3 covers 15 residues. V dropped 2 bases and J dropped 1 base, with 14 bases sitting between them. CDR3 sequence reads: CSVETGRGVQETQYF. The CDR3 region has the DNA TGCAGCGTTGAAACAGGGAGGGGGGTCCAAGAGACCCAGTACTTC. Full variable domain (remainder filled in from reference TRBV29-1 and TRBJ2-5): SAVISQKPSRDICQRGTSLTIQCQVDSQVTMMFWYRQQPGQSLTLIATANQGSEATYESGFVIDKFPISRPNLTFSTLTVSNMSPEDSSIYLCSVETGRGVQETQYFGPGTRLLVL.

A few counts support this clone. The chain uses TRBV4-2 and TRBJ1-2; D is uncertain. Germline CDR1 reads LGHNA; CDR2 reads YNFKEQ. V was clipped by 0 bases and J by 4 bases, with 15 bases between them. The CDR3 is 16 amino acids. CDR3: CASSQESLRRFYGYTF. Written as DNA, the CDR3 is TGTGCCAGCAGCCAAGAAAGTTTGAGGAGATTCTATGGCTACACCTTC.

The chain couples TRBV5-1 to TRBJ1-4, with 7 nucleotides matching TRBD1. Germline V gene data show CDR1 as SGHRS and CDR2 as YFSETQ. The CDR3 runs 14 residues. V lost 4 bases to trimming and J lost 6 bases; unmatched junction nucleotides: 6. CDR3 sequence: CASSDTGVDEKLFF. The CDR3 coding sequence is TGCGCCAGCAGCGATACAGGGGTGGATGAAAAACTGTTTTTT.

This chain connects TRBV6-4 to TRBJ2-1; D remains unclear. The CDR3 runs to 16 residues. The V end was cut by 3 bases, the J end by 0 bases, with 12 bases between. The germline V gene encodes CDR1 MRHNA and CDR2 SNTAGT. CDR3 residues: CASSDRTESSYNEQFF. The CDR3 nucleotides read TGTGCCAGCAGTGATCGGACGGAGAGCTCCTACAATGAGCAGTTCTTC.

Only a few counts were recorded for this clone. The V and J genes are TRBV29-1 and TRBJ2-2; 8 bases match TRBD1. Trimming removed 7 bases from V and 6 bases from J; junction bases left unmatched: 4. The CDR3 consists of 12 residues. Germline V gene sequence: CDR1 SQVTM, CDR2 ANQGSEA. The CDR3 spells CSATGGAGELFF. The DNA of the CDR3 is TGCAGCGCCACAGGGGGTGCCGGGGAGCTGTTTTTT.

CDR3 in amino acids: CSARDNYGYTF. The CDR3 DNA reads TGCAGTGCTAGAGATAACTATGGCTACACCTTC. V usage is TRBV20-1 and J usage is TRBJ1-2; no firm D call. V was shortened by 0 bases and J by 1 base, with 0 bases between the two germline ends. The germline V gene encodes CDR1 DFQATT and CDR2 SNEGSKA (reference sequence). CDR3 length equals 11 residues.